The clone carrying this TCR beta chain was seen a handful of times. Its specificity is unknown. Sequencing targeted expressed TCRB transcripts, as all isolated RNA had been reverse transcribed. The repertoire was sequenced with immunoSEQ multiplex PCR; TCRdb's copy has only in-frame clones and lacks some. The profile covers about 230,000 clones, with 9% to 10% appearing a single time and under 0.045% taken by the ten largest. This CDR3 is 15 amino acids long. Germline V gene sequence: CDR1 SNHLY, CDR2 FYNNEI. V gave up 11 bases and J gave up 4 bases; unmatched junction bases: 13. The record originates from a study of beta chain features in type 1 diabetes. The study, taken as a whole, reports: Significant though moderate, a shortening of TCRB CDR3s appeared in all four CD4+ subsets of Type 1 diabetes patients.

Based on CD45RO/CCR7/CD25/CD127/CD95/CD27, CD4+ regulatory, stem cell-like memory, naive and central memory cells were sorted. The clonotype comes from a woman in her late teens or twenties in good health. Sequenced input: naive CD4+ T cells from blood. This rearrangement joins TRBV2 to TRBJ2-1; 8 nucleotides match TRBD2. The CDR3 DNA follows: TGTGCCTCCCGGGGGGGGCTAGCGGAGTACAATGAGCAGTTCTTC. It translates to CASRGGLAEYNEQFF. The complete variable domain, with remaining parts taken from reference TRBV2 and TRBJ2-1, reads EPEVTQTPSHQVTQMGQEVILRCVPISNHLYFYWYRQILGQKVEFLVSFYNNEISEKSEIFDDQFSVERPDGSNFTLKIRSTKLEDSAMYFCASRGGLAEYNEQFFGPGTRLTVL.